This T cell receptor (beta chain) was obtained from a study of long-term antiretroviral therapy in people with HIV (dated by TCRdb to the early 2020s). A note on the overall study: The earliest samples were collected approximately a decade before the 2015 WHO recommendation for immediate ART, a period when ART was typically delayed until CD4 counts fell. A retrospective serial study tested whether changes in peripheral blood TRB repertoire composition and diversity were associated with ART initiation and durable HIV suppression. A total of about 200 cryopreserved PBMC samples were contributed to the cohort by 30 adults with confirmed HIV infection, with samples collected serially over a mean of about 6 years (range 1-12). About 35% of the 30 participants with HIV were female. No cross-contamination during QIAcube processing was shown when test extractions of a monoclonal T-cell line were performed alongside 30 to 40 polyclonal samples.

Participants were included only if at least one PBMC sample before ART initiation and at least two post-ART samples were available. Treatment was received in the United States of America by all participants with HIV. Before DNA extraction, cryopreserved samples containing about 0.95-10 million PBMC were thawed and washed. At the time of the earliest PBMC sample, participants with HIV were aged between roughly 20 and 55 years. Each participant contributed PBMC samples from 1-4 timepoints before ART initiation and 2-8 timepoints after ART initiation, with a median of 7 samples. For every participant, serial HIV viral load, CD4+ T-cell count, ART history and demographic data were obtained. Using a Qiagen kit on a QIAcube, genomic DNA was extracted from unsorted PBMC, with samples processed in batches of 12. V is clipped by 3 bases and J by 3 bases, and the sequence between their germline boundaries is 14 bases long. The CDR3 holds 15 amino acids from the cysteine to the phenylalanine. Here the CDR3 DNA is all that survives: 45 bases in frame from base 1. Looking up the germline V gene (reference sequence) yields CDR1 SEHNR and CDR2 FQNEAQ.

The immunoSEQ hsTCRB v3.0 assay was used at survey level resolution to sequence the TRB variable region. The target sequencing depth for TRB was roughly 40,000-50,000 T-cell genomes per sample. TRB libraries were pooled and sequenced on an Illumina MiSeq using a v3 150-cycle kit. As for how the authors treated the data: Repertoire analysis was performed in R inside a reproducible Nextflow workflow that covered QC, data transformation and analysis. LymphoSeq2, an R package for exploring AIRR-Seq data, was used to implement custom analyses. After excluding a handful of samples that yielded fewer than 5000 total TRB sequences, approximately 170 HIV repertoires remained for analysis. Among the 170 to 200 retained HIV repertoires, 59 were collected before ART initiation and some 130 after ART initiation. Each repertoire was downsampled to 5000 TRB nucleotide sequences, and summary statistics were averaged across 100 downsampling iterations. TRB sequences were retained for analysis only if CDR3 regions of at least seven amino acids were present. Diversity was measured with a Shannon entropy-derived clonality score and the Gini coefficient. In repertoire networks, the top 5000 CDR3 amino acid sequences were linked whenever an edit distance of one separated two sequences. For TRB CDR3 amino acid sequences, GLIPH2 was used to predict antigen specificity groups and MHC restriction. Known CMV, EBV, HIV or tissue antigen associations were flagged by matching CDR3 amino acid sequences against VDJdb and McPAS-TCR. Pre-ART, post-ART and control groups were compared with Wilcoxon signed-rank tests and Holm-Bonferroni correction. Drawn from immuneACCESS, this table holds only the in-frame rearrangements with V and J called that TCRdb kept. Clones are partly lost; checked studies trace under half to an unresolved V gene and leave the rest unexplained. V and J calls and clone size are those listed in that table; D and trimming were worked out from the DNA. Here the sample has 21,000 or so clones; approximately 82% occur a single time. 7.5% to 10% of the sample belongs to the ten largest clones.

In the case of this clone: Which antigen it targets is not known. No base qualities exist here, and no much larger clone lies one base off it.

General findings and caveats noted by the study authors: Expanded TRB clones identified before ART initiation dominated the repertoire at all time points, although this dominance fluctuated and declined in many PLHIV after ART. Starting ART was linked to a significant rise in TRB diversity, yet even after long-term ART the diversity remained significantly lower than in transplant donor controls. Inferences about post-ART repertoire changes are limited because no data were available on ART adherence, viral resistance or therapy changes. HIV repertoires had narrower CDR3 length ranges than controls, and the network structure suggested an antigen-experienced repertoire that shifted only slightly toward naive after ART. Limited PBMC availability meant only the TCR beta chain was sequenced, without alpha chain pairing. Unsorted PBMC were profiled instead of sorted CD4+ and CD8+ T cells because pre-ART samples had limited cell numbers. The samples span the years 2004 to 2017, and the ART regimens used may be less effective than current regimens.

The sequencing used unsorted PBMCs, collected at the start of antiretroviral therapy. The chain was built from TRBV7-9 and TRBJ2-5; the D gene could be either TRBD1 or TRBD2, each agreeing at 5 bases. The TCR sequence derives from a man between 45 and 60 years old with HIV. The CDR3 sequence is CASSFKRGSEETQYF. The bases are TGTGCCAGCAGCTTTAAACGGGGCTCGGAAGAGACCCAGTACTTC.